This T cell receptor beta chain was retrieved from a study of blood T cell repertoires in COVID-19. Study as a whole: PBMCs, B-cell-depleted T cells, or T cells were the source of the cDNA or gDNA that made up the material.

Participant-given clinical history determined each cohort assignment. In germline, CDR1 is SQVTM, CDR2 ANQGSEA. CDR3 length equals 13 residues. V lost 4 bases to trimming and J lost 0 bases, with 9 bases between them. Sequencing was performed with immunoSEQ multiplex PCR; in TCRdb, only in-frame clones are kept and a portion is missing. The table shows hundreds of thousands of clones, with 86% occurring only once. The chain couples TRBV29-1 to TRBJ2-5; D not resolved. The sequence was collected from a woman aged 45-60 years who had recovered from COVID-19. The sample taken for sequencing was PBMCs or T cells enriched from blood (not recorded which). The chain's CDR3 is CSVGGYNQETQYF. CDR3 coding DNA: TGCAGCGTTGGCGGCTACAACCAAGAGACCCAGTACTTC.